The next 5 T cell receptor beta chains were all read from a single sample in a study of blood T cell repertoires in COVID-19. Only in-frame clones appear in the TCRdb table, and some are missing; sequencing was by immunoSEQ multiplex PCR. The table lists under 130,000 clones, 81% of them singletons. The sample comprised peripheral blood. These receptors all stem from a woman aged 70-85 years with acute or convalescent COVID-19.

The rearrangement links TRBV7-9 to TRBJ1-1; D remains unclear. Germline assignment: CDR1 SEHNR and CDR2 FQNEAQ (reference sequence). The CDR3 is made up of 16 amino acids. V was cut by 1 base and J by 0 bases, with 12 bases left in between. The CDR3, as DNA: TGTGCCAGCAGCTTAGGGCAGGTATCTATGAACACTGAAGCTTTCTTT. The encoded protein is CASSLGQVSMNTEAFF. Complete variable domain (other parts from reference TRBV7-9 and TRBJ1-1): DTGVSQNPRHKITKRGQNVTFRCDPISEHNRLYWYRQTLGQGPEFLTYFQNEAQLEKSRLLSDRFSAERPKGSFSTLEIQRTEQGDSAMYLCASSLGQVSMNTEAFFGQGTRLTVV.

This clone was recorded only once. V gene TRBV6-4 combines with J gene TRBJ1-5; D is unresolved. V was pared by 4 bases and J by 5 bases, with 9 bases between. The CDR3 is made up of 13 amino acids. The germline V gene encodes CDR1 MRHNA and CDR2 SNTAGT. The DNA of the CDR3 is TGTGCCAGCAGTGCCGAACGGGATCAGCCCCAGCATTTT. This gives the protein CASSAERDQPQHF.

The chain recombines TRBV28 with TRBJ2-3; TRBD1 matches 10 bases. This CDR3 spans 16 amino acids. V gave up 4 bases and J gave up 5 bases; unmatched junction bases: 9. CDR1 and CDR2 from the germline V gene are MDHEN and SYDVKM. The CDR3 sequence is CASSSTGQGMEDTQYF. CDR3 coding DNA: TGTGCCAGCAGTTCCACGGGACAGGGGATGGAAGATACGCAGTATTTT. The variable domain in full, completed from reference TRBV28 and TRBJ2-3, reads DVKVTQSSRYLVKRTGEKVFLECVQDMDHENMFWYRQDPGLGLRLIYFSYDVKMKEKGDIPEGYSVSREKKERFSLILESASTNQTSMYLCASSSTGQGMEDTQYFGPGTRLTVL.

DNA for the CDR3: TGTGCCAGCAGCCTCCTGGGCCGCACAGATACGCAGTATTTT. It translates to CASSLLGRTDTQYF. The V gene is TRBV14, the J gene TRBJ2-3; D remains unclear. This CDR3 region has 14 residues. Per the germline V gene, CDR1 is SGHDN and CDR2 is FVKESK. V was pared by 4 bases and J by 1 base, with 9 bases between.

This clone was observed once. This chain links TRBV10-2 with TRBJ2-2; D is possibly TRBD1 (5 bases). Germline assignment: CDR1 WSHSY and CDR2 SAAADI. This CDR3 comprises 15 residues. Deletions cut 2 bases from V and 5 bases from J, with 12 bases between. The CDR3 loop reads CASSEPGIGTGELFF. DNA of the CDR3: TGCGCCAGCAGTGAGCCAGGGATAGGGACCGGGGAGCTGTTTTTT.